A single sample is the source of the 15 T cell receptor beta chains below, sequenced in a study of cytomegalovirus exposure and HLA in healthy donors. Vbeta (60) and Jbeta (13) primers were used in the PCR. The protocol was immunoSEQ multiplex PCR, while the TCRdb copy is restricted to in-frame clones and leaves out a portion. This sample yields some 150,000 clones, of which roughly 64% are seen a single time; around 3% belongs to the top ten. The material sequenced was PBMCs. The receptors were sampled from a woman between 25 and 40 years old in good health and CMV-seropositive.

This clone appeared once. V gene TRBV5-1 combines with J gene TRBJ2-5; 13 bases align to TRBD2. CDR1 SGHRS and CDR2 YFSETQ come from the germline V gene. The CDR3 sequence is 16 residues long. J was trimmed by 4 bases and V by 0 bases; bases with no gene match: 3. The CDR3 reads CASSLEGTSGVETQYF. The CDR3 nucleotides read TGCGCCAGCAGCTTGGAGGGGACTAGCGGGGTAGAGACCCAGTACTTC. The variable domain in full, with the rest retrieved from reference TRBV5-1 and TRBJ2-5, is KAGVTQTPRYLIKTRGQQVTLSCSPISGHRSVSWYQQTPGQGLQFLFEYFSETQRNKGNFPGRFSGRQFSNSRSEMNVSTLELGDSALYLCASSLEGTSGVETQYFGPGTRLLVL.

This clone was picked up a small number of times. J is TRBJ1-5 and V is TRBV7-8; unclear D gene. The germline V and J ends were trimmed by 3 bases and 2 bases, with 5 bases remaining between them. The germline V gene encodes CDR1 SGHVS and CDR2 FQNEAQ. The CDR3 runs to 13 residues. The CDR3 sequence is CASSFLGNQPQHF. The CDR3 DNA is TGTGCCAGCAGCTTTTTAGGCAATCAGCCCCAGCATTTT.

Only a few counts were recorded for this clone. The CDR3 coding sequence is TGTGCCAGCAGTGAACGTCTCCTCGGCGAGCAGTACTTC. It codes for CASSERLLGEQYF. The chain carries TRBV25-1 and TRBJ2-7; D remains unclear. CDR1 is MGHDK and CDR2 is SYGVNS in the germline V gene. The CDR3 contains 13 residues. The V end lost 2 bases, the J end lost 6 bases, and 11 bases lay between the germline ends.

This clone was seen only a few times. The CDR3 DNA sequence: TGCGCCAGCAGCCCCCTAAGGGGGAACACTGAAGCTTTCTTT. This sequence encodes CASSPLRGNTEAFF. V gene TRBV5-1 combines with J gene TRBJ1-1; tentative D call: TRBD1 (5 bases). Germline V gene data show CDR1 as SGHRS and CDR2 as YFSETQ. This CDR3 has 14 residues. V shed 4 bases and J shed 1 base, with 11 bases lying between them.

The V and J genes are TRBV30 and TRBJ2-7, with 8 bases matching TRBD1. The CDR3 runs to 12 residues. CDR1 GTSNPN and CDR2 SVGIG come from the germline V gene (reference sequence). V was clipped by 5 bases and J by 4 bases; unmatched bases: 4. The CDR3 nucleotides are TGTGCCTGGGCAGGGGGCCCGTACGAGCAGTACTTC. Encoded protein: CAWAGGPYEQYF.

The V gene is TRBV28, the J gene TRBJ1-5, with D perhaps TRBD1 (6 bases). Trimming cost V 2 bases and J 0 bases, with 14 bases left between them. This CDR3 region has 17 residues. In germline, CDR1 is MDHEN, CDR2 SYDVKM. The CDR3 protein is CASSLGGAAYSNQPQHF. The CDR3 DNA reads as TGTGCCAGCAGTTTAGGGGGGGCCGCCTATAGCAATCAGCCCCAGCATTTT.

This chain links TRBV6-1 with TRBJ2-1; TRBD2 matches 11 bases. The CDR3 is 14 amino acids. The germline V gene encodes CDR1 MNHNS and CDR2 SASEGT. Losses at the gene ends were 6 bases for V and 9 bases for J; bases not matched to a gene: 7. In nucleotides, the CDR3 is TGTGCCAGCAGCTTTAGCGGGGGGGCCGTTGAGCAGTTCTTC. This codes for CASSFSGGAVEQFF.

The chain has TRBV30 and TRBJ1-5; D is possibly TRBD1 (6 bases). The V end lost 1 base, the J end lost 0 bases, and 16 bases lay between the germline ends. The CDR3 runs 17 residues. Germline lookup yields CDR1 GTSNPN and CDR2 SVGIG (reference sequence). For the CDR3, the DNA is TGTGCCTGGAGTGGCAGGGGATCTCTTTATAGCAATCAGCCCCAGCATTTT. Its protein is CAWSGRGSLYSNQPQHF.

This clone showed up just a few times. The J gene is TRBJ2-1, the V gene TRBV5-4; D possibly corresponds to TRBD1 (5 bases). Germline assignment: CDR1 SGHNT and CDR2 YYREEE (reference sequence). Trimming removed 2 bases from V and 5 bases from J, with 8 bases in between. This CDR3 has 13 amino acids. The CDR3 reads CASSLQANNEQFF. CDR3 nucleotides: TGTGCCAGCAGCTTACAGGCGAACAATGAGCAGTTCTTC. Supplemented by reference TRBV5-4 and TRBJ2-1, the full variable domain reads ETGVTQSPTHLIKTRGQQVTLRCSSQSGHNTVSWYQQALGQGPQFIFQYYREEENGRGNFPPRFSGLQFPNYSSELNVNALELDDSALYLCASSLQANNEQFFGPGTRLTVL.

The CDR3 spells CASSLDGRDTSPLHF. The CDR3 DNA is TGTGCCAGCAGTTTAGACGGCAGGGACACTTCACCCCTCCACTTT. This sequence joins TRBV6-1 and TRBJ1-6; D might be TRBD1 (6 bases). The V gene's germline CDR1 is MNHNS and CDR2 SASEGT. CDR3 length: 15 amino acids. Deletions cut 5 bases from V and 9 bases from J, with 17 bases between.

V gene TRBV20-1 combines with J gene TRBJ2-7; D not certain. Germline V lookup: CDR1 DFQATT, CDR2 SNEGSKA (reference sequence). V gave up 1 base and J gave up 7 bases, with 8 bases separating them. The CDR3 covers 11 residues. The chain's CDR3 is CSARVVREQYF. The CDR3 bases are TGCAGTGCTAGAGTGGTGCGAGAGCAGTACTTC.

This clone was recorded a few times. V and J are TRBV10-2 and TRBJ2-5; perhaps TRBD1 as D (6 bases). From germline, CDR1 is WSHSY and CDR2 SAAADI. The CDR3 spans 16 residues. V lost 6 bases, J lost 3 bases, and 20 bases lay in between. CDR3 coding DNA: TGCGCCAGCAGCGTCCCGGGACACGGTTCTAAAGAGACCCAGTACTTC. Amino acids: CASSVPGHGSKETQYF.

The chain recombines TRBV30 with TRBJ1-2; no firm D call. Germline V gene lookup returns CDR1 GTSNPN and CDR2 SVGIG (reference sequence). CDR3 length: 11 residues. The V end lost 4 bases, the J end lost 8 bases, and 11 bases lay between the germline ends. The CDR3 region is CAWTVNRGYTF. The CDR3 coding sequence is TGTGCCTGGACAGTGAATCGCGGCTACACCTTC.

The sample holds a few counts of this clone. This chain uses TRBV4-1 with TRBJ1-3; D is ambiguous. Germline CDR1 is MGHRA and CDR2 is YSYEKL. The CDR3 extends over 13 amino acids. The V and J ends lost 3 bases and 4 bases respectively, with 7 bases between them. CDR3 loop: CASSQHTGNTIYF. The CDR3 nucleotides read TGCGCCAGCAGCCAGCATACAGGAAACACCATATATTTT.

The table lists this clone with a few counts. Other DNA sequences in this specimen translate into the identical CDR3. The chain employs TRBV7-2 and TRBJ1-4; 7 bases agree with TRBD1. The CDR3 spans 15 residues. The junction had 7 bases not matched to a gene; V was cut back by 2 bases and J by 7 bases. The V gene's germline CDR1 is SGHTA and CDR2 FQGNSA. CDR3 DNA: TGTGCCAGCAGCTTAACAGGGGACGGGAGTGAAAAACTGTTTTTT. This sequence encodes CASSLTGDGSEKLFF.